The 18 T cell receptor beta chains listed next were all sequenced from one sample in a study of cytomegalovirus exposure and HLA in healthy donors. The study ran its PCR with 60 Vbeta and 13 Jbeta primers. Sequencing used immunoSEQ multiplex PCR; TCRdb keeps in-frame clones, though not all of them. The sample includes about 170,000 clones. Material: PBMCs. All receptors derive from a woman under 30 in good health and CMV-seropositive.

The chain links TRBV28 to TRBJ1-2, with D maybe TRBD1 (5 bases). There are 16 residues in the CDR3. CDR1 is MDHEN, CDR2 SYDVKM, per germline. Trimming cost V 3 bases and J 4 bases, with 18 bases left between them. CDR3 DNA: TGTGCCAGCAGTTTTCGCGGGGGGGGGTATCGCTATGGCTACACCTTC. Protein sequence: CASSFRGGGYRYGYTF.

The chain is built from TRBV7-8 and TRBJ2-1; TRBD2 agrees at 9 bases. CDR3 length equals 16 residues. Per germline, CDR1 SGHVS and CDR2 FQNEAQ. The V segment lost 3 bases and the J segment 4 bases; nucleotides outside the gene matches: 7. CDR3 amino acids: CASSFQRGVLYNEQFF. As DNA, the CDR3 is TGTGCCAGCAGCTTCCAGCGGGGGGTATTATACAATGAGCAGTTCTTC.

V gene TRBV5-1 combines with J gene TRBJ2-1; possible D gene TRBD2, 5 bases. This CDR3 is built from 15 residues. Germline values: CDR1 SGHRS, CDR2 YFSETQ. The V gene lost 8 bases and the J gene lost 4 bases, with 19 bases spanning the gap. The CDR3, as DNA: TGCGCCAGTAAGTCAAGCGGAACAGAATACAATGAGCAGTTCTTC. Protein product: CASKSSGTEYNEQFF. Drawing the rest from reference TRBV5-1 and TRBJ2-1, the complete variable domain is KAGVTQTPRYLIKTRGQQVTLSCSPISGHRSVSWYQQTPGQGLQFLFEYFSETQRNKGNFPGRFSGRQFSNSRSEMNVSTLELGDSALYLCASKSSGTEYNEQFFGPGTRLTVL.

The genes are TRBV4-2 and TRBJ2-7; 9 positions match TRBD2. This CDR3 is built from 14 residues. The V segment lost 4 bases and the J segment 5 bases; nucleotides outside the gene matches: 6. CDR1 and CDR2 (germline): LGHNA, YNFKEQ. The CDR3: CASSPGIAGDEQYF. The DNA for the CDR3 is TGTGCCAGCAGCCCCGGGATAGCGGGGGACGAGCAGTACTTC.

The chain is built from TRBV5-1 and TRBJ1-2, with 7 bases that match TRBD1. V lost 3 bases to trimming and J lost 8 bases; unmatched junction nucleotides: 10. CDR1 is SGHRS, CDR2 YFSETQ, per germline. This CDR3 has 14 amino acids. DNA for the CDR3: TGCGCCAGCAGCTCCGGGTCTACAGGGGACGGCTACACCTTC. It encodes CASSSGSTGDGYTF. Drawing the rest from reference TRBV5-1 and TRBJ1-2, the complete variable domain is KAGVTQTPRYLIKTRGQQVTLSCSPISGHRSVSWYQQTPGQGLQFLFEYFSETQRNKGNFPGRFSGRQFSNSRSEMNVSTLELGDSALYLCASSSGSTGDGYTFGSGTRLTVV.

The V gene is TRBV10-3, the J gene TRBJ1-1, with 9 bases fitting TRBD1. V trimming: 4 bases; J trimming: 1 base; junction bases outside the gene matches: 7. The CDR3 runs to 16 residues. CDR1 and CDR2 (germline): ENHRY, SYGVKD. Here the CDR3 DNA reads TGTGCCATCAGTGCAGCATACAGGGGGCAGAACACTGAAGCTTTCTTT. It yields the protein CAISAAYRGQNTEAFF.

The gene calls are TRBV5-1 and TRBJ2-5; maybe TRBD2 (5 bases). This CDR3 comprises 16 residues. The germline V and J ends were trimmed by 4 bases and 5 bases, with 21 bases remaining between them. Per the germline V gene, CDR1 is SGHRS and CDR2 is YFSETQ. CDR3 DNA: TGCGCCAGCAGCAAAGCCGGGGTCAAAAAGGATGAGACCCAGTACTTC. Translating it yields CASSKAGVKKDETQYF.

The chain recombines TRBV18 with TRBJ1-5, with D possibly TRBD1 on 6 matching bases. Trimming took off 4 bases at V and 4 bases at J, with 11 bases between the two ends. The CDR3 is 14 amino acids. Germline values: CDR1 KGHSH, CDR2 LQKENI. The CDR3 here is CASSQGGGNQPQHF. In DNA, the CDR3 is TGTGCCAGCTCACAGGGGGGGGGTAATCAGCCCCAGCATTTT.

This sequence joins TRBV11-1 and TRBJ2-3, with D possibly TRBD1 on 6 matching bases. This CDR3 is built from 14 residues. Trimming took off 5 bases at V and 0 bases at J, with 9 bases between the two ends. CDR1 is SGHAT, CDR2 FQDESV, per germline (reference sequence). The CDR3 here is CASSPGTSTDTQYF. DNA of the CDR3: TGTGCCAGCAGCCCGGGGACAAGCACAGATACGCAGTATTTT.

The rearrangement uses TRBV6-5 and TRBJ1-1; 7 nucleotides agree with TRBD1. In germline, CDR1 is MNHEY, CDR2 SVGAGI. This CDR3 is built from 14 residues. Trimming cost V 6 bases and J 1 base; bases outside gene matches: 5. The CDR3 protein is CASRDWTGNTEAFF. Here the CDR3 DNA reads TGTGCCAGCAGGGATTGGACAGGGAACACTGAAGCTTTCTTT.

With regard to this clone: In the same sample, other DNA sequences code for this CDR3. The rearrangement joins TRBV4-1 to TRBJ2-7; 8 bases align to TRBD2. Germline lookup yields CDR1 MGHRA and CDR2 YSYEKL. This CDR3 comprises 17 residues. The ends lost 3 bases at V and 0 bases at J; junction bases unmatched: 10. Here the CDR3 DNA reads TGCGCCAGCAGCCATACGTTCGTAGCGGGGACCTCCTACGAGCAGTACTTC. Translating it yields CASSHTFVAGTSYEQYF.

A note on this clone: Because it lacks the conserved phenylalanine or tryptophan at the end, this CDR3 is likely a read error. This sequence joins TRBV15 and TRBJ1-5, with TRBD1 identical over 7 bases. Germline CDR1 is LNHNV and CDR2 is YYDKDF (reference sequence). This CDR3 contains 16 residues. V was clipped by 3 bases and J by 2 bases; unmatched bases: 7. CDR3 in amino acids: CATSRRPQGGNQPQHL. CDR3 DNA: TGTGCCACCAGCAGGAGACCCCAGGGGGGCAATCAGCCCCAGCATCTT.

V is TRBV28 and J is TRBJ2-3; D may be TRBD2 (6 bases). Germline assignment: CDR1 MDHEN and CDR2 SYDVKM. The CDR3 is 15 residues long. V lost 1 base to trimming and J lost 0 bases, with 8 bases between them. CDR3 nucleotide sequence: TGTGCCAGCAGTTTATACGCGGGGAGCACAGATACGCAGTATTTT. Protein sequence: CASSLYAGSTDTQYF.

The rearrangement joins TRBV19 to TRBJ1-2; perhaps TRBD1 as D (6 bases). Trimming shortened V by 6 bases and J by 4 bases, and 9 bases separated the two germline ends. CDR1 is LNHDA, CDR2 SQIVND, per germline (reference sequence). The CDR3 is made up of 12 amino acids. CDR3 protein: CASRGAGYGYTF. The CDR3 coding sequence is TGTGCCAGTAGGGGGGCGGGCTATGGCTACACCTTC.

The CDR3: CASSLGLGGWDTEAFF. CDR3 DNA sequence: TGTGCCAGCAGCTTGGGGTTGGGGGGATGGGACACTGAAGCTTTCTTT. V is TRBV5-5 and J is TRBJ1-1; D perhaps matches TRBD1 (5 bases). The CDR3 has 16 amino acids. Germline V CDR1 and CDR2: SGHKS, YYEKEE (reference sequence). With 0 bases removed from V and 3 bases from J, the gap between germline ends came to 15 bases.

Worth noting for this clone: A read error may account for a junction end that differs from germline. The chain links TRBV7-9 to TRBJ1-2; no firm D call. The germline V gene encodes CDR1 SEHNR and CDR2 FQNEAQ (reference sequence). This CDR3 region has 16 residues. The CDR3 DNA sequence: TGTGCCAGCAGCTCCCCGCTCGAAGGGAAGGACTATGACTACACCTTC. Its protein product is CASSSPLEGKDYDYTF.

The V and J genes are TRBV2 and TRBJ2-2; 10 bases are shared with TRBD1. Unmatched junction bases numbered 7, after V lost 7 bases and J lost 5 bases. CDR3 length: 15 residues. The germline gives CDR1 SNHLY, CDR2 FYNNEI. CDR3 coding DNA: TGTGCCAGCACTCGGGACAGGGGTGGAACCGGGGAGCTGTTTTTT. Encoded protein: CASTRDRGGTGELFF. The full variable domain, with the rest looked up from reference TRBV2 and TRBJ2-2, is EPEVTQTPSHQVTQMGQEVILRCVPISNHLYFYWYRQILGQKVEFLVSFYNNEISEKSEIFDDQFSVERPDGSNFTLKIRSTKLEDSAMYFCASTRDRGGTGELFFGEGSRLTVL.

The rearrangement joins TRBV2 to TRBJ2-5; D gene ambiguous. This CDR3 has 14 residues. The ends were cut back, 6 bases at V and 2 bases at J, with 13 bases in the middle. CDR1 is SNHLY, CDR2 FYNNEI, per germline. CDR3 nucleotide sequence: TGTGCCAGCAGCCCCCTCCCTCTGCAAGAGACCCAGTACTTC. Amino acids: CASSPLPLQETQYF. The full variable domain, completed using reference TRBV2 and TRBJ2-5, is EPEVTQTPSHQVTQMGQEVILRCVPISNHLYFYWYRQILGQKVEFLVSFYNNEISEKSEIFDDQFSVERPDGSNFTLKIRSTKLEDSAMYFCASSPLPLQETQYFGPGTRLLVL.